This is a list of T cell receptor beta chains from one sample in a study of blood T cell repertoires in COVID-19. The method was immunoSEQ multiplex PCR; TCRdb's version includes in-frame clones alone and lacks a portion of them. The sample contains fewer than 400,000 clones, under 90% of which appear only once. The sequencing input was peripheral blood. The receptors here all came from a woman in her thirties with COVID-19, enrolled during active disease. Each CDR3 is given with its conserved first and last residue. D genes are given only for firm matches. Size values are once, few and many counts, or a class for expanded clones, and some rows have none.

>.|17|.|TRBJ1-1|TRBV28
CASSLGDREGENTEAFF
TGTGCCAGCAGTTTAGGGGACCGGGAGGGGGAGAACACTGAAGCTTTCTTT
>.|15|.|TRBJ1-4|TRBV10-1
CASSESISGNEKLFF
TGCGCCAGCAGTGAGTCGATATCAGGGAATGAAAAACTGTTTTTT
>.|15|TRBD1|TRBJ1-1|TRBV19
CASTQQGARRTEAFF
TGTGCCAGTACCCAACAGGGGGCAAGGAGAACTGAAGCTTTCTTT
>.|13|.|TRBJ2-5|TRBV2
CASSPRDQETQYF
TGTGCCAGCAGTCCCCGGGATCAAGAGACCCAGTACTTC
>.|14|TRBD1|TRBJ1-1|TRBV9
CASSGQGWDTEAFF
TGTGCCAGCAGCGGACAGGGGTGGGACACTGAAGCTTTCTTT
>once|16|TRBD1|TRBJ1-2|TRBV5-1
CASSLRDSLANYGYTF
TGCGCCAGCAGCTTACGGGACAGCCTCGCTAACTATGGCTACACCTTC
>.|12|TRBD1|TRBJ2-1|TRBV2
CASRGDRDEQFF
TGTGCCAGCAGGGGCGACAGGGATGAGCAGTTCTTC
>.|17|TRBD2|TRBJ2-3|TRBV7-6
CASSLYLAGVLADTQYF
TGTGCCAGCAGCTTATACCTAGCGGGAGTATTGGCAGATACGCAGTATTTT
>.|14|.|TRBJ1-1|TRBV9
CASSGLGREAEAFF
TGTGCCAGCAGCGGGTTGGGGAGAGAGGCTGAAGCTTTCTTT
>.|13|.|TRBJ2-7|TRBV12-3/TRBV12-4
CASSLAGAGEQYF
TGTGCCAGCAGTTTAGCGGGAGCTGGCGAGCAGTACTTC
>.|13|.|TRBJ1-2|TRBV11-2
CASSLAAGNGYTF
TGTGCCAGCAGCTTAGCGGCAGGGAATGGCTACACCTTC
>.|14|.|TRBJ1-5|TRBV3-1/TRBV3-2
CASSQDRTEQPQHF
TGTGCCAGCAGCCAAGACCGGACAGAGCAGCCCCAGCATTTT
>.|14|.|TRBJ2-3|TRBV5-1
CASSLIPAADTQYF
TGCGCCAGCAGCTTGATTCCTGCCGCGGATACGCAGTATTTT
>.|15|TRBD2|TRBJ2-2|TRBV24-1
CATSPGLAGTGELFF
TGTGCCACCAGCCCGGGACTAGCGGGGACCGGGGAGCTGTTTTTT
>.|17|TRBD2|TRBJ2-3|TRBV10-3
CAIGRSFLAGGTDTQYF
TGTGCCATCGGTAGGTCGTTTTTGGCGGGAGGAACAGATACGCAGTATTTT
>.|12|.|TRBJ2-7|TRBV12-3/TRBV12-4
CASSPTRDEQYF
TGTGCCAGCAGTCCGACCAGGGACGAGCAGTACTTC
>.|15|TRBD2|TRBJ2-3|TRBV6-2/TRBV6-3
CASSQSSGRTDTQYF
TGTGCCAGCAGTCAGTCTAGCGGGAGGACAGATACGCAGTATTTT
>.|15|TRBD2|TRBJ2-1|TRBV2
CASTLGTSGSDEQFF
TGTGCCAGCACCTTAGGGACTAGCGGGAGCGATGAGCAGTTCTTC
>.|14|.|TRBJ1-1|TRBV5-1
CASSLAGMNTEAFF
TGCGCCAGCAGCCTGGCAGGGATGAACACTGAAGCTTTCTTT
>.|13|TRBD2|TRBJ2-1|TRBV19
CASSLAGANEQFF
TGTGCCAGTAGTTTAGCGGGAGCCAATGAGCAGTTCTTC
>.|18|TRBD1|TRBJ2-2|TRBV10-1
CASSEYEGQGSATGELFF
TGCGCCAGCAGTGAGTACGAGGGACAGGGGTCGGCCACCGGGGAGCTGTTTTTT
>.|14|.|TRBJ2-7|TRBV28
CASSFSAPYYEQYF
TGTGCCAGCAGTTTTAGCGCGCCCTACTACGAGCAGTACTTC
>.|15|TRBD1|TRBJ1-6|TRBV2
CASSEGTGDNSPLHF
TGTGCCAGCAGTGAGGGGACAGGGGATAATTCACCCCTCCACTTT
>.|15|TRBD1|TRBJ1-5|TRBV11-2
CASSLDPTGGQPQHF
TGTGCCAGCAGCTTAGACCCGACAGGGGGGCAGCCCCAGCATTTT
>few|14|TRBD1|TRBJ2-3|TRBV11-2
CASSFDRGTDTQYF
TGTGCCAGCAGTTTCGACAGGGGCACAGATACGCAGTATTTT
>once|19|TRBD1|TRBJ1-2|TRBV7-8
CASSPLRQGARGGGSGYTF
TGTGCCAGCAGCCCCCTTCGACAGGGGGCAAGGGGTGGTGGTAGTGGCTACACCTTC
>.|13|.|TRBJ1-6|TRBV5-1
CASSLQGGSPLHF
TGCGCCAGCAGCTTGCAGGGCGGCTCACCCCTCCACTTT
>.|14|TRBD1|TRBJ2-3|TRBV9
CASSAGQGPDTQYF
TGTGCCAGCAGCGCCGGACAGGGGCCAGATACGCAGTATTTT
>.|15|TRBD1|TRBJ2-7|TRBV19
CASSTQGIPSYEQYF
TGTGCCAGTAGTACACAGGGGATCCCCTCCTACGAGCAGTACTTC
>.|17|TRBD2|TRBJ2-2|TRBV7-8
CASSLRSSGGNTGELFF
TGTGCCAGCAGCTTACGGTCTAGCGGGGGCAACACCGGGGAGCTGTTTTTT
>.|13|.|TRBJ1-5|TRBV3-1/TRBV3-2
CASSQEAGQPQHF
TGTGCCAGCAGCCAAGAGGCAGGGCAACCCCAGCATTTT
>once|14|TRBD2|TRBJ2-7|TRBV6-5
CASSGTSGSYEQYF
TGTGCCAGCTCCGGGACTAGCGGCTCCTACGAGCAGTACTTC
>.|15|TRBD1|TRBJ1-5|TRBV5-1
CASSLGGGVNQPQHF
TGCGCCAGCAGCTTGGGAGGGGGCGTCAATCAGCCCCAGCATTTT
>once|17|.|TRBJ2-6|TRBV7-9
CASSFRLRGSGANVLTF
TGTGCCAGCAGCTTTAGGCTCAGGGGTTCTGGGGCCAACGTCCTGACTTTC
>.|16|TRBD1|TRBJ1-2|TRBV27
CASRLPAGQGGYGYTF
TGTGCCAGCAGACTGCCCGCCGGACAGGGAGGCTATGGCTACACCTTC
>.|14|.|TRBJ2-7|TRBV6-6
CASSYGGDLYEQYF
TGTGCCAGCAGTTACGGCGGCGACCTTTACGAGCAGTACTTC
>.|13|.|TRBJ1-2|TRBV3-1/TRBV3-2
CASSQGQNYGYTF
TGTGCCAGCAGCCAGGGACAAAACTATGGCTACACCTTC
>.|14|.|TRBJ2-7|TRBV19
CASSTRQIPYEQYF
TGTGCCAGTAGTACGAGACAGATTCCCTACGAGCAGTACTTC
>.|14|TRBD1|TRBJ1-5|TRBV2
CASQGAISNQPQHF
TGTGCCAGCCAGGGGGCAATAAGCAATCAGCCCCAGCATTTT
>.|13|TRBD1|TRBJ2-3|TRBV5-1
CASSSRDRDTQYF
TGCGCCAGCAGCTCCCGGGACAGGGATACGCAGTATTTT
>.|15|.|TRBJ2-2|TRBV6-5
CASRRVQGNTGELFF
TGTGCCAGCCGGAGGGTTCAGGGAAATACCGGGGAGCTGTTTTTT
>.|12|.|TRBJ2-7|TRBV28
CASSLQSYEQYF
TGTGCCAGCAGCCTCCAGTCCTACGAGCAGTACTTC